The 10 T cell receptor beta chains in this list originate from one sample, sequenced in a study of cytomegalovirus exposure and HLA in healthy donors. The PCR was carried out with 60 Vbeta primers and 13 Jbeta primers. Clones were read by immunoSEQ multiplex PCR, and TCRdb kept only the in-frame ones, dropping some. The sample lists fewer than 300,000 clones; more than 80% were seen once. The material sequenced was PBMCs. These receptor sequences come from a man in his forties in good health and CMV-seropositive.

This clone occurred a few times. V and J are TRBV28 and TRBJ2-7; 7 bases line up with TRBD1. Trimming removed 6 bases from V and 2 bases from J; junction bases left unmatched: 10. The V gene's germline CDR1 is MDHEN and CDR2 SYDVKM. The CDR3 is 15 amino acids. Here the CDR3 DNA reads TGTGCCAGCAGGCAGACCGGGACAGCAACCTACGAGCAGTACTTC. Its protein product is CASRQTGTATYEQYF.

This chain uses TRBV6-1 with TRBJ1-4, with TRBD1 as a possible D gene (6 bases). Trimming pared 1 base from V and 6 bases from J, leaving 9 bases between. The V gene's germline CDR1 is MNHNS and CDR2 SASEGT. The CDR3 totals 14 residues. CDR3 bases: TGTGCCAGCAGTGAAGACAGGGCGTATGAAAAACTGTTTTTT. Amino acid sequence: CASSEDRAYEKLFF.

The V gene is TRBV4-2, the J gene TRBJ1-1; perhaps TRBD1 as D (6 bases). Trimming cost V 1 base and J 0 bases, with 12 bases left between them. The germline V gene encodes CDR1 LGHNA and CDR2 YNFKEQ. CDR3 length equals 16 residues. The CDR3 protein is CASSQAPQGLNTEAFF. CDR3 DNA: TGTGCCAGCAGCCAAGCCCCTCAGGGGTTGAACACTGAAGCTTTCTTT.

The V gene is TRBV13, the J gene TRBJ1-6; 9 nucleotides agree with TRBD1. This CDR3 has 14 amino acids. The ends lost 5 bases at V and 9 bases at J; junction bases unmatched: 5. From germline, CDR1 is PRHDT and CDR2 FYEKMQ (reference sequence). The CDR3, as DNA: TGTGCCAGCAGCCTGGACAGGGGTGGTTCACCCCTCCACTTT. Its protein product is CASSLDRGGSPLHF.

The CDR3 coding sequence is TGTGCCAGTAGTGGCGGGCGTGTCTATGGCTACACCTTC. Translation gives CASSGGRVYGYTF. The chain joins TRBV19 to TRBJ1-2; D is unclear. CDR1 is LNHDA and CDR2 is SQIVND in the germline V gene (reference sequence). The CDR3 sequence is 13 residues long. V lost 5 bases to trimming and J lost 4 bases, with 11 bases between them. The variable domain in full, completed from reference TRBV19 and TRBJ1-2, reads DGGITQSPKYLFRKEGQNVTLSCEQNLNHDAMYWYRQDPGQGLRLIYYSQIVNDFQKGDIAEGYSVSREKKESFPLTVTSAQKNPTAFYLCASSGGRVYGYTFGSGTRLTVV.

The J gene is TRBJ1-5, the V gene TRBV27; 9 bases are shared with TRBD1. Germline V gene data show CDR1 as MNHEY and CDR2 as SMNVEV (reference sequence). Unmatched junction bases numbered 7, after V lost 4 bases and J lost 3 bases. CDR3 length: 16 amino acids. The CDR3: CASSYSGTGLNQPQHF. CDR3 bases: TGTGCCAGCAGTTACTCCGGGACAGGGCTCAATCAGCCCCAGCATTTT.

The genes are TRBV28 and TRBJ2-5; maybe TRBD2 (6 bases). Germline values: CDR1 MDHEN, CDR2 SYDVKM. The CDR3 sequence is 14 residues long. Trimming removed 5 bases at V and 4 bases at J, with 14 bases between. The DNA for the CDR3 is TGTGCCAGCAGTGTGGGGGGTAGGGGAGAGACCCAGTACTTC. This translates into CASSVGGRGETQYF.

V is TRBV7-9 and J is TRBJ2-1; TRBD2 aligns across 12 bases. The CDR3 is 17 residues long. Germline lookup yields CDR1 SEHNR and CDR2 FQNEAQ (reference sequence). V lost 1 base and J lost 7; bases outside the gene matches: 8. CDR3 DNA: TGTGCCAGCAGCTTAGGACAGACTAGCGGGAGTCGGAATGAGCAGTTCTTC. Translated: CASSLGQTSGSRNEQFF.

The CDR3 is CASRRQGAEQYF. CDR3 nucleotide sequence: TGTGCCAGCAGGAGACAGGGCGCCGAGCAGTACTTC. The V call is TRBV6-1, the J call TRBJ2-7; TRBD1 matches 7 bases. Germline values: CDR1 MNHNS, CDR2 SASEGT. The CDR3 length is 12 residues. After removal of 6 bases from V and 6 bases from J, the junction contained 5 bases not matched to a gene.

This chain uses TRBV15 with TRBJ2-2, with 7 bases identical to TRBD1. V lost 5 bases and J lost 3; bases outside the gene matches: 3. CDR1 is LNHNV and CDR2 is YYDKDF in the germline V gene (reference sequence). This CDR3 contains 14 residues. CDR3 sequence (DNA): TGTGCCACCAGCGCTGGGACAGACACCGGGGAGCTGTTTTTT. Translating gives CATSAGTDTGELFF.